The TCR beta chain described here comes from a study of shared clonotypes between healthy human individuals. Study-level results: Non-shared clonotypes had lower generation probabilities than those shared by all four donors.

This clone occurred once. Its antigen is not known. Replicate PCRs for sorted subsets used roughly 200 ng DNA; this equaled 25,000 to 30,000 T cell genomes. Original processing notes: Filtering was not the same, since immunoSEQ gave junction-only sequences without quality scores. Clones were sequenced by immunoSEQ multiplex PCR, and TCRdb holds only the in-frame ones, with some missing. The V and J calls and clone size were taken over from that table, and D and trimming were inferred from the DNA. The sample lists about 670,000 clones, about 78% occurring once. The germline V and J ends were trimmed by 4 bases and 6 bases, with 10 bases remaining between them. From germline, CDR1 is MDHEN and CDR2 SYDVKM. The CDR3 runs 12 residues.

V gene TRBV28 combines with J gene TRBJ2-7; D remains unclear. The sample was memory CD4+ T cells sorted from blood. Specified subset: CD45RA-negative fraction. The origin of this receptor is a woman in her 30s in good health. DNA of the CDR3: TGTGCCAGCAGTTCTCCTGGACGCGAGCAGTACTTC. It yields the protein CASSSPGREQYF.